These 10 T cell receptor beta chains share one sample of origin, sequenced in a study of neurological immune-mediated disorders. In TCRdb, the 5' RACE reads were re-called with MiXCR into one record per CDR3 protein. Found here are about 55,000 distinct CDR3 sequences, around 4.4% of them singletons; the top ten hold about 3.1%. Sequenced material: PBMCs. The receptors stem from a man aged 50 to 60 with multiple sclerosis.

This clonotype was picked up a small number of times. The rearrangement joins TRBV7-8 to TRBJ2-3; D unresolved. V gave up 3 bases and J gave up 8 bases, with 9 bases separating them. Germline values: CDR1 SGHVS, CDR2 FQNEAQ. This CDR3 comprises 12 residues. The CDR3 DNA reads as TGTGCCAGCAGCTTGCGCCAGCCTACGCAGTATTTT. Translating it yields CASSLRQPTQYF.

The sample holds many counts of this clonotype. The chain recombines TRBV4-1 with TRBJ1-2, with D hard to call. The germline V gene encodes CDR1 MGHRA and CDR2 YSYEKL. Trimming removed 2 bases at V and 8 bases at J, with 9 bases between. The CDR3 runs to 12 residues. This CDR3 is CASSQTETGYTF. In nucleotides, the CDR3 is TGCGCCAGCAGCCAAACCGAGACAGGCTACACCTTC.

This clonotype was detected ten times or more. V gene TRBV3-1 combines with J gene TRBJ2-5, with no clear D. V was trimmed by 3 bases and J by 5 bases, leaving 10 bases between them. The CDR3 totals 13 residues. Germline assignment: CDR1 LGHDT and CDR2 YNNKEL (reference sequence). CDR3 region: CASSHGDLETQYF. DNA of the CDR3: TGTGCCAGCAGCCATGGTGATTTGGAGACCCAGTACTTC.

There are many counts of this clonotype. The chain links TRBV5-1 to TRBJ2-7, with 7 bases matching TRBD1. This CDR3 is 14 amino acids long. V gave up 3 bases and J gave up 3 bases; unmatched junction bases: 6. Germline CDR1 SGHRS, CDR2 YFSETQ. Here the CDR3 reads CASSSLGQIYEQYF. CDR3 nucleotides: TGCGCCAGCAGCTCACTGGGACAGATCTACGAGCAGTACTTC.

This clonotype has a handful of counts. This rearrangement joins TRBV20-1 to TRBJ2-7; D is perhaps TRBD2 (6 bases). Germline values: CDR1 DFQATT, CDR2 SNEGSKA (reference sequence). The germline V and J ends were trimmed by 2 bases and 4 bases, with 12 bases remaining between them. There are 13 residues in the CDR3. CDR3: CSARSPGGYEQYF. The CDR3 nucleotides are TGCAGTGCTAGATCCCCCGGGGGATACGAGCAGTACTTC.

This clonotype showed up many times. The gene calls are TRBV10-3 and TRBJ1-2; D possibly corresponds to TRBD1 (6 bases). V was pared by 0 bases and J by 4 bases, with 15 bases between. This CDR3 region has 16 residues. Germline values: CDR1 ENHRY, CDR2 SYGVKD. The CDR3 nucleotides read TGTGCCATCAGTGAGTCAACAGGGAGATCAAGCTATGGCTACACCTTC. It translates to CAISESTGRSSYGYTF.

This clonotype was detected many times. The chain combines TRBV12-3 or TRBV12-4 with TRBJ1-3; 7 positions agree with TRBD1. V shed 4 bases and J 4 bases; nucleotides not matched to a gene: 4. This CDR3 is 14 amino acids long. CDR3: CASSWGTEGNTIYF. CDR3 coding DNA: TGTGCCAGCAGTTGGGGGACAGAAGGAAACACCATATATTTT.

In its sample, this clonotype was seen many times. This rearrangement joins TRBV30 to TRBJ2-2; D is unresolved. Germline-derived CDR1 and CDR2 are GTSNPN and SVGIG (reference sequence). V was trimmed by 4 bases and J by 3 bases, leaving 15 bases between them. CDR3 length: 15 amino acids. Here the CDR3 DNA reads TGTGCCTGGACGAGTTATTCGGGCTACACCGGGGAGCTGTTTTTT. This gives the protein CAWTSYSGYTGELFF.

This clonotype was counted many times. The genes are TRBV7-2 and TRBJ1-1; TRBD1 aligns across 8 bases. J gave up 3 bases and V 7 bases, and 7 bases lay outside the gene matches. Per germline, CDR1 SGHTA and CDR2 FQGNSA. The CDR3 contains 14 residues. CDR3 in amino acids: CASTFRGLDTEAFF. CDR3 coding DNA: TGTGCCAGCACCTTCAGGGGGCTGGACACTGAAGCTTTCTTT.

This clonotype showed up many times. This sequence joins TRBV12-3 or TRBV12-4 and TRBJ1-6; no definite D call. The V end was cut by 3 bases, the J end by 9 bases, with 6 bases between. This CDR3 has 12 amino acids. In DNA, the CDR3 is TGTGCCAGCAGTTTCGGGGTTTCACCCCTCCACTTT. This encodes CASSFGVSPLHF.